This TCR beta chain was documented in a study of naive and memory T cell subsets. Cells stained for CD3, CD4, CD8, CD45RA and CD27 were sorted into four subsets. Turning to this clonotype: Its cognate antigen is unknown.

Both TRBC1 and TRBC2 were covered by a beta constant-region primer of two equimolar oligonucleotides. Four rounds of PCR amplified the ligated cDNA using nested alpha and beta constant-region primers plus SP2. Each CDR3 protein gets one entry after TCRdb re-called the UMI-ligation and nested PCR reads with MiXCR. Of 98,000 or so distinct CDR3 sequences listed, approximately 10% are singletons. Study-level points and caveats: Diversity fell and Gini index rose from naive through CM, EM, EMRA. Especially in CD8 cells, naive repertoires contained a few larger clonotypes, possibly CD45RA-re-expressing memory cells. Clonotypes are single alpha or beta chains, not paired receptors. In naive cells, over 85% of TCR sequences were seen only once.

The specimen was naive CD4+ T cells from blood. The receptor's source is a human donor in good health.

In nucleotides, the CDR3 is TGTGCCAGCAGGAAGGGCCTCTCCTACGAGCAGTACTTC. As protein: CASRKGLSYEQYF. The rearrangement joins TRBV12-3 or TRBV12-4 to TRBJ2-7; D is unclear. The V end lost 6 bases, the J end lost 0 bases, and 9 bases lay between the germline ends. This CDR3 has 13 amino acids.